A selection of T cell receptor beta chains follows, all from one sample in a study of STAT3 mutations in large granular lymphocyte leukemia. Repertoires were generated with immunoSEQ multiplex PCR, while TCRdb's copy carries only in-frame clones and drops some. This table has over 30,000 clones, approximately 90% appearing once. Material for sequencing was PBMCs. These TCRs come from a human donor with T large granular lymphocyte leukemia. Some clones in this sample may be carry-over from other donors' samples. Both conserved end residues are part of each CDR3. Each record gives: clone size, D gene, V gene, J gene, CDR3 protein, CDR3 DNA. A D gene is named only where the DNA matches it firmly. Some rows mark clone size as missing; the rest say once, few, many or name a class of expanded clone.

NA	TRBD1	TRBV11-1	TRBJ1-2	CASSLEDRGYGYTF	TGTGCCAGCAGCTTAGAAGACAGGGGGTATGGCTACACCTTC
NA	TRBD1	TRBV6-6	TRBJ2-5	CASSPRGDRGQETQYF	TGTGCCAGCAGTCCCCGAGGGGACAGGGGGCAAGAGACCCAGTACTTC
NA	NA	TRBV9	TRBJ2-1	CASSYLTGNEQFF	TGTGCCAGCAGCTACTTGACAGGTAATGAGCAGTTCTTC
NA	NA	TRBV30	TRBJ1-6	CACNTGLGSPLHF	TGTGCCTGTAACACAGGGTTAGGTTCACCCCTCCACTTT
NA	NA	TRBV5-4	TRBJ1-5	CASSFGSNQPQHF	TGTGCCAGCAGCTTCGGTAGCAATCAGCCCCAGCATTTT
once	NA	TRBV5-8	TRBJ1-2	CASSLVGGGVYGYTF	TGTGCCAGCAGCTTGGTAGGGGGGGGCGTCTATGGCTACACCTTC
NA	NA	TRBV7-9	TRBJ2-5	CASSLAGAKETQYF	TGTGCCAGCAGCTTAGCGGGGGCCAAAGAGACCCAGTACTTC
once	TRBD1	TRBV5-6	TRBJ2-5	CASSGGQGWGDF	TGTGCCAGCAGCGGGGGACAGGGATGGGGCGACTTC
NA	NA	TRBV5-4	TRBJ1-3	CASSRGGQHVSTIYF	TGTGCCAGCAGCAGAGGAGGACAGCATGTTAGCACCATATATTTT
NA	NA	TRBV30	TRBJ1-5	CAWSVPGVNNQPQHF	TGTGCCTGGAGTGTCCCAGGGGTGAACAATCAGCCCCAGCATTTT
NA	TRBD1	TRBV5-4	TRBJ1-2	CASSGDSTNYGYTF	TGTGCCAGCAGCGGGGACAGTACTAACTATGGCTACACCTTC
NA	NA	TRBV29-1	TRBJ2-1	CSVQPGGTRSYNEQFF	TGCAGCGTCCAACCAGGGGGGACTCGCTCCTACAATGAGCAGTTCTTC
NA	NA	TRBV2	TRBJ1-3	CASSEHWQISGNTIYF	TGTGCCAGCAGTGAACATTGGCAGATCTCTGGAAACACCATATATTTT
NA	NA	TRBV6-5	TRBJ1-4	CASSFRGDPPKLFF	TGTGCCAGCAGTTTTCGAGGGGACCCTCCAAAACTGTTTTTT
NA	NA	TRBV14	TRBJ1-4	CASSRSGPPGEKLFF	TGTGCCAGCAGCCGATCCGGGCCGCCTGGGGAAAAACTGTTTTTT
NA	NA	TRBV7-6	TRBJ1-2	CASSLGGGQPWGF	TGTGCCAGCAGCTTAGGAGGGGGACAACCCTGGGGCTTC
NA	TRBD1	TRBV6-5	TRBJ1-6	CASSYVGTANVSPLHF	TGTGCCAGCAGTTACGTCGGGACAGCCAACGTCTCACCCCTCCACTTT
NA	TRBD1	TRBV5-8	TRBJ2-5	CASSLGTGQETQYF	TGTGCCAGCAGCTTGGGGACAGGTCAAGAGACCCAGTACTTC
NA	NA	TRBV6-6	TRBJ2-1	CASSGREQFF	TGTGCCAGCTCAGGCCGGGAGCAGTTCTTC
NA	TRBD1	TRBV7-2	TRBJ1-5	CASSFQTGGHQPQHF	TGTGCCAGCAGCTTCCAGACAGGGGGCCATCAGCCCCAGCATTTT
NA	NA	TRBV7-9	TRBJ2-1	CASSLPLSNEQFF	TGTGCCAGCAGCTTGCCACTCAGCAATGAGCAGTTCTTC
NA	NA	TRBV9	TRBJ1-2	CASSVGDNVYGYTF	TGTGCCAGCAGCGTAGGGGACAACGTCTATGGCTACACCTTC